One sample yielded the 9 T cell receptor beta chains listed below, sequenced in a study of T cells in Graves' hyperthyroidism and ophthalmopathy. TCR beta CDR3 sequences were amplified from RNA transcripts. Primed by the HTBI set, a first-round RT-PCR was run on the TCR CDR3. TCRdb re-derived calls from the multiplex PCR reads in MiXCR, one entry per CDR3 protein. Of about 710,000 distinct CDR3 sequences listed, about 17% were seen once; the top ten hold roughly 8%. The sample consisted of blood. Source of these receptors: a man aged 18 to 30 with Graves' hyperthyroidism.

The gene calls are TRBV30 and TRBJ2-7; D may be TRBD1 (6 bases). Looked up from germline, CDR1 is GTSNPN and CDR2 is SVGIG (reference sequence). The CDR3 consists of 13 residues. The ends were cut back, 1 base at V and 3 bases at J, with 10 bases in the middle. CDR3 nucleotides: TGTGCCTGGAGTGACGGACAGAGCTACGAGCAGTACTTC. Translated: CAWSDGQSYEQYF.

This clonotype was counted many times. The chain carries TRBV11-2 and TRBJ2-1, with 8 bases identical to TRBD2. Germline lookup yields CDR1 SGHAT and CDR2 FQNNGV. CDR3 length equals 14 residues. With 3 bases clipped from V and 8 bases from J, the junction kept 6 bases outside the gene matches. The DNA of the CDR3 is TGTGCCAGCAGCTTCGAATTACTAGCGGATGAGCAGTTCTTC. It specifies CASSFELLADEQFF.

This clonotype showed up just once. This rearrangement joins TRBV5-1 to TRBJ2-1; TRBD2 matches at 9 bases. CDR1 is SGHRS and CDR2 is YFSETQ in the germline V gene. J gave up 8 bases and V 4 bases, and 4 bases lay outside the gene matches. CDR3 length: 13 amino acids. In DNA form, the CDR3 reads TGCGCCAGCAGCCATGGCGGGGGGGATGAGCAGTTCTTC. Encoded protein: CASSHGGGDEQFF.

The J gene is TRBJ2-2, the V gene TRBV19; TRBD1 aligns across 12 bases. After removal of 1 base from V and 6 bases from J, the junction contained 3 bases not matched to a gene. The CDR3 covers 16 residues. Germline values: CDR1 LNHDA, CDR2 SQIVND (reference sequence). DNA for the CDR3: TGTGCCAGTAGTATAGCGGGACAGGGGGCCTCCGGGGAGCTGTTTTTT. Amino acids: CASSIAGQGASGELFF.

This clonotype turned up a few times. The V gene is TRBV11-2, the J gene TRBJ2-2, with 7 bases matching TRBD1. Germline CDR1 and CDR2: SGHAT and FQNNGV. The trim removed 5 bases at V and 5 bases at J, leaving 11 bases unmatched. CDR3 length: 16 residues. The CDR3 DNA sequence: TGTGCCAGCAGCCCGAGACAGGGCCGTTGGACCGGGGAGCTGTTTTTT. It specifies CASSPRQGRWTGELFF.

This clonotype has more than one count but fewer than ten. The chain uses TRBV28 and TRBJ2-5, with D maybe TRBD2 (5 bases). The ends were cut back, 3 bases at V and 5 bases at J, with 19 bases in the middle. In germline, CDR1 is MDHEN, CDR2 SYDVKM. The CDR3 length is 16 residues. The CDR3 loop reads CASSFSRAGLRETQYF. The CDR3 bases are TGTGCCAGCAGTTTCTCGAGGGCAGGCCTCCGGGAGACCCAGTACTTC.

This clonotype has a count of ten or more. V usage is TRBV18 and J usage is TRBJ2-7; 7 bases match TRBD1. J was trimmed by 2 bases and V by 2 bases; bases with no gene match: 3. Germline CDR1 reads KGHSH; CDR2 reads LQKENI. The CDR3 totals 14 residues. DNA of the CDR3: TGTGCCAGCTCACCAGGACAGGTCCCCTACGAGCAGTACTTC. It translates to CASSPGQVPYEQYF.

V and J are TRBV7-2 and TRBJ1-4; 7 bases are a match to TRBD1. With V trimmed by 1 base and J by 8 bases, 7 bases remained unmatched. CDR3 size: 15 residues. CDR1 is SGHTA and CDR2 is FQGNSA in the germline V gene. The CDR3 here is CASSLGNRGREKLFF. For the CDR3, the DNA is TGTGCCAGCAGCTTAGGAAACAGGGGCAGGGAAAAACTGTTTTTT.

This clonotype came up many times. The J gene is TRBJ2-6, the V gene TRBV6-1; D gene ambiguous. The CDR3 runs to 12 residues. Trimming pared 10 bases from V and 0 bases from J, leaving 4 bases between. The germline V gene has CDR1 MNHNS and CDR2 SASEGT. The CDR3 here is CATNSGANVLTF. CDR3 DNA: TGTGCCACCAACTCTGGGGCCAACGTCCTGACTTTC.